This section outlines one T cell receptor beta chain sequence together with its context. The sample carries other DNA sequences with the same CDR3. The data stem from a study of shared clonotypes between healthy human individuals. The CDR3 loop spans 14 amino acids. Germline V gene data show CDR1 as SGHNT and CDR2 as YYREEE (reference sequence). Trimming took 0 bases from V and 1 from J, leaving 7 bases between them. Genomic DNA of each subset was evenly split across several immunoSEQ plates. TCRdb's table, derived via immunoSEQ multiplex PCR, lists solely in-frame clones and lacks some. The sample holds roughly 700,000 clones, around two thirds seen once.

The TCR originated in a woman aged 25 to 45 in good health. Material: memory CD4+ T cells sorted from blood. Noted subset: CD45RA-negative fraction. The chain has TRBV5-4 and TRBJ1-1; possible D gene TRBD1, 5 bases. CDR3 nucleotide sequence: TGTGCCAGCAGCTTGGCCGGGGCGAACACTGAAGCTTTCTTT. It specifies CASSLAGANTEAFF.